The 12 T cell receptor beta chains presented below share a single source sample, sequenced in a study of T cells in Graves' hyperthyroidism and ophthalmopathy. RNA transcripts yielded amplified TCR beta CDR3 regions. The study used the HTBI primer set for a first-round RT-PCR of the TCR CDR3. Each CDR3 protein gets one entry after TCRdb re-called the multiplex PCR reads with MiXCR. In the table there are under 300,000 distinct CDR3 sequences, less than 15% of which are singletons. Sequenced input: blood. The receptors stem from a middle-aged woman with Graves' hyperthyroidism that later progressed to Graves' ophthalmopathy.

This sequence joins TRBV5-1 and TRBJ2-3; 7 positions match TRBD2. Germline CDR1 SGHRS, CDR2 YFSETQ. This CDR3 is built from 14 residues. The trim removed 0 bases at V and 8 bases at J, leaving 6 bases unmatched. CDR3: CASSLVAGEVTQYF. In DNA form, the CDR3 reads TGCGCCAGCAGCTTGGTCGCGGGAGAAGTTACGCAGTATTTT. The entire variable domain, with the rest obtained from reference TRBV5-1 and TRBJ2-3, is as follows: KAGVTQTPRYLIKTRGQQVTLSCSPISGHRSVSWYQQTPGQGLQFLFEYFSETQRNKGNFPGRFSGRQFSNSRSEMNVSTLELGDSALYLCASSLVAGEVTQYFGPGTRLTVL.

At least ten counts were recorded for this clonotype. The V call is TRBV28, the J call TRBJ2-7; D ambiguous. The CDR3 runs to 11 residues. Germline assignment: CDR1 MDHEN and CDR2 SYDVKM. CDR3: CGVGRNYEQYF. The CDR3 bases are TGTGGGGTTGGACGGAATTACGAGCAGTACTTC.

This clonotype was picked up many times. The chain carries TRBV10-3 and TRBJ1-1; D possibly corresponds to TRBD1 (5 bases). The CDR3 is 16 residues long. Germline lookup yields CDR1 ENHRY and CDR2 SYGVKD. The ends were cut back, 0 bases at V and 2 bases at J, with 13 bases in the middle. The DNA of the CDR3 is TGTGCCATCAGTGAGTCTGTGGGGGGGGGAAACACTGAAGCTTTCTTT. This translates into CAISESVGGGNTEAFF.

The V call is TRBV24-1, the J call TRBJ2-1, with 8 bases fitting TRBD2. V lost 3 bases to trimming and J lost 8 bases; unmatched junction nucleotides: 11. Germline CDR1 is KGHDR and CDR2 is SFDVKD. CDR3 length: 16 amino acids. CDR3 in DNA: TGTGCCACCAGTGATCAACGGGAGGGCCTTTCCCATGAGCAGTTCTTC. The encoded protein is CATSDQREGLSHEQFF.

This clonotype was recorded at least ten times. This chain joins TRBV20-1 and TRBJ2-5; 8 bases fit TRBD2. The CDR3 totals 13 residues. The germline V gene encodes CDR1 DFQATT and CDR2 SNEGSKA (reference sequence). V dropped 5 bases and J dropped 1; count of bases not matched to a gene: 3. The CDR3 region has the DNA TGCAGTGCTCCTACTAGCGGCCAAGAGACCCAGTACTTC. The encoded protein is CSAPTSGQETQYF.

The sample holds many counts of this clonotype. J is TRBJ2-5 and V is TRBV29-1, with TRBD2 identical over 8 bases. Unmatched junction bases numbered 11, after V lost 3 bases and J lost 2 bases. Looked up from germline, CDR1 is SQVTM and CDR2 is ANQGSEA. The length of the CDR3 is 16 residues. The CDR3 DNA is TGCAGCGTTGAGCCCAGCGGGAGCGTATTGCAAGAGACCCAGTACTTC. Residues: CSVEPSGSVLQETQYF.

Many counts were recorded for this clonotype. The rearrangement links TRBV7-6 to TRBJ2-1; TRBD1 agrees at 10 bases. V lost 9 bases, J lost 7 bases, and 6 bases stayed unmatched. The length of the CDR3 is 13 residues. Germline V gene sequence: CDR1 SGHVS, CDR2 FNYEAQ. The CDR3 sequence: CASRQGAGNEQFF. The DNA of the CDR3 is TGTGCCAGTCGACAGGGGGCGGGGAATGAGCAGTTCTTC.

This clonotype was counted only a few times. Just one base apart from a much larger clone, this may be a read error. The rearrangement joins TRBV7-2 to TRBJ1-2; D is ambiguous. V lost 1 base and J lost 3, with 6 bases in between. Germline V CDR1 and CDR2: SGHTA, FQGNSA. The CDR3 is 13 amino acids. The CDR3: CASSLGWDYGYTF. The DNA for the CDR3 is TGTGCCAGCAGCTTAGGGTGGGACTATGGCTACACCTTC.

This clonotype was picked up many times. The rearrangement uses TRBV20-1 and TRBJ1-4, with D tentatively TRBD1 (6 bases). Germline assignment: CDR1 DFQATT and CDR2 SNEGSKA (reference sequence). This CDR3 is 17 amino acids long. V was pared by 1 base and J by 0 bases, with 15 bases between. This chain's CDR3 is CSARATAHRATNEKLFF. CDR3 coding DNA: TGCAGTGCTAGAGCTACCGCCCACAGGGCAACTAATGAAAAACTGTTTTTT.

This clonotype was observed a handful of times. The gene calls are TRBV4-1 and TRBJ2-3; 8 positions match TRBD2. V was clipped by 0 bases and J by 2 bases; unmatched bases: 4. This CDR3 has 16 residues. Germline V gene lookup returns CDR1 MGHRA and CDR2 YSYEKL. The CDR3 is CASSQDWREDTDTQYF. CDR3 sequence (DNA): TGCGCCAGCAGCCAAGATTGGCGGGAGGACACAGATACGCAGTATTTT.

Ten or more counts support this clonotype. This rearrangement joins TRBV6-4 to TRBJ2-1; TRBD1 matches 11 bases. Looked up from germline, CDR1 is MRHNA and CDR2 is SNTAGT. Germline trimming cut 2 bases from V and 6 bases from J; bases unmatched to any gene: 0. This CDR3 is 14 amino acids long. The CDR3 coding sequence is TGTGCCAGCAGTGACGGGACAGGGGGCAATGAGCAGTTCTTC. This encodes CASSDGTGGNEQFF.

The V gene is TRBV10-2, the J gene TRBJ2-7; D uncertain. Trimming removed 11 bases from V and 0 bases from J, with 11 bases in between. Germline loops: CDR1 WSHSY, CDR2 SAAADI. The CDR3 has 12 residues. Here the CDR3 DNA reads TGCGCCGGCCGGGCAAGCTCCTACGAGCAGTACTTC. The encoded protein is CAGRASSYEQYF.